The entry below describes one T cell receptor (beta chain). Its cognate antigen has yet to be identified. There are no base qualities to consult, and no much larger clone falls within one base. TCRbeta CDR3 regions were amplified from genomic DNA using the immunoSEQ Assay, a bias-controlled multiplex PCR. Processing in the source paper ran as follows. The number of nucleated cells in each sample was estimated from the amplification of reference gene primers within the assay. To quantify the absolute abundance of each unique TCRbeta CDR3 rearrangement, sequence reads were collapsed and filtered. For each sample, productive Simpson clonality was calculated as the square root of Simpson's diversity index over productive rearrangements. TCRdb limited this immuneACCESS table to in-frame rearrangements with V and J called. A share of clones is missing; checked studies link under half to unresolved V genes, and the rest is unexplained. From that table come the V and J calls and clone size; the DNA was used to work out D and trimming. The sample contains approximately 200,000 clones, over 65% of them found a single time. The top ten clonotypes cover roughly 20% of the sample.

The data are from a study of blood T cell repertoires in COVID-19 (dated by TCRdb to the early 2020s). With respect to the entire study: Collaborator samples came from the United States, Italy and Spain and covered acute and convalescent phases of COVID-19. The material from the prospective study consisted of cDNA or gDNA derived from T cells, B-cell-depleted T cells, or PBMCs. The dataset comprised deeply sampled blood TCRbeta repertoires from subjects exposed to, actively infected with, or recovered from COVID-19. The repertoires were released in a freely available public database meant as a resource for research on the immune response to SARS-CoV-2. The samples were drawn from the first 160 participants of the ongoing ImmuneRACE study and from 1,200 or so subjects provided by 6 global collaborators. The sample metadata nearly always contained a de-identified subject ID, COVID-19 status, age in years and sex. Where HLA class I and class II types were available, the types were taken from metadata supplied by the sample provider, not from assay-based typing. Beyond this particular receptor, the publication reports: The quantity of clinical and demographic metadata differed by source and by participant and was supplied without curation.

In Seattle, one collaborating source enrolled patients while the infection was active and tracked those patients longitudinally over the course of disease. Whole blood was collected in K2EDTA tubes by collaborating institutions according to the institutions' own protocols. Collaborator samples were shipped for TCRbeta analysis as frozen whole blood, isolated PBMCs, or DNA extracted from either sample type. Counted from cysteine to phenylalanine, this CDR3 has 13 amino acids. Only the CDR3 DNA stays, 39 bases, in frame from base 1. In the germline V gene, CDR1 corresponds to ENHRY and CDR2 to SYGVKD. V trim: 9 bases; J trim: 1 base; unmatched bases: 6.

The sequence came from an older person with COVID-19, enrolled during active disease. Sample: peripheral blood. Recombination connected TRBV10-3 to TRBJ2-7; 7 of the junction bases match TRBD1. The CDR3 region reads CAMGTATSYEQYF. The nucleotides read TGTGCCATGGGGACAGCCACATCCTACGAGCAGTACTTC.